The 18 T cell receptor beta chains reported below all come from one sample, sequenced in a study of T cell responses to AZD1222 COVID-19 vaccine. Sequencing was performed with immunoSEQ multiplex PCR; in TCRdb, only in-frame clones are kept and a portion is missing. The table records under 200,000 clones, 70% to 90% of them present only once. This specimen consisted of peripheral blood, obtained 28 days after the second AZD1222 dose. All receptors come from an adult who received the AZD1222 COVID-19 vaccine.

As regards this clone: An end of the junction does not agree with germline; a read error may underlie this. The chain uses TRBV7-9 and TRBJ2-1, with D perhaps TRBD2 (5 bases). The CDR3 length is 15 residues. Germline values: CDR1 SEHNR, CDR2 FQNEAQ (reference sequence). The CDR3 loop is CASSLAGSRYNEQFF. The CDR3 DNA follows: TGTGCCAGCAGCCTAGCCGGGTCTCGCTACAATGAGCAGTTCTTC.

The chain links TRBV27 to TRBJ2-4; 7 bases are shared with TRBD1. Per germline, CDR1 MNHEY and CDR2 SMNVEV (reference sequence). The CDR3 runs 16 residues. Trimming at V came to 2 bases and at J to 0 bases, leaving 4 bases not matched to a gene. The CDR3 here is CASSLQGVLAKNIQYF. CDR3 in DNA: TGTGCCAGCAGTTTACAGGGGGTCCTAGCCAAAAACATTCAGTACTTC.

This clone was counted between two and nine times. The chain has TRBV2 and TRBJ1-2; D gene ambiguous. This CDR3 comprises 13 residues. The V end lost 4 bases, the J end lost 4 bases, and 10 bases lay between the germline ends. In germline, CDR1 is SNHLY, CDR2 FYNNEI. CDR3 residues: CASSATWGYGYTF. The CDR3 DNA reads TGTGCCAGCAGTGCTACCTGGGGCTATGGCTACACCTTC.

The CDR3 loop reads CASSSAGTAHYEQYF. The CDR3 DNA reads as TGTGCCAGCAGCTCAGCCGGGACAGCCCACTACGAGCAGTACTTC. This chain links TRBV11-2 with TRBJ2-7; TRBD1 matches at 7 bases. In germline, CDR1 is SGHAT, CDR2 FQNNGV. V lost 4 bases, J lost 3 bases, and 9 bases stayed unmatched. The CDR3 runs to 15 residues.

The V call is TRBV5-1, the J call TRBJ1-1; D might be TRBD1 (6 bases). Germline loops: CDR1 SGHRS, CDR2 YFSETQ. The CDR3 spans 15 residues. V was shortened by 0 bases and J by 1 base, with 10 bases between the two germline ends. CDR3 nucleotides: TGCGCCAGCAGCTTGGGAGGGACACCGAACACTGAAGCTTTCTTT. It codes for CASSLGGTPNTEAFF.

CDR3 loop: CAWSGQRNQPQHF. The CDR3 nucleotides read TGTGCCTGGAGTGGACAGCGCAATCAGCCCCAGCATTTT. V usage is TRBV30 and J usage is TRBJ1-5, with D possibly TRBD1 on 5 matching bases. Trimming took 1 base from V and 2 from J, leaving 6 bases between them. The CDR3 has 13 residues. Germline assignment: CDR1 GTSNPN and CDR2 SVGIG (reference sequence).

The chain carries TRBV3-1 (or the pseudogene TRBV3-2) and TRBJ2-5; 11 bases agree with TRBD2. This CDR3 has 13 amino acids. The germline CDR1 and CDR2 sequences are LGHDT and YNNKEL (reference sequence). V trimming: 5 bases; J trimming: 6 bases; junction bases outside the gene matches: 2. In DNA form, the CDR3 reads TGTGCCAGCAGCACTAGCGGGGGAAAGACCCAGTACTTC. Protein sequence: CASSTSGGKTQYF.

The chain links TRBV4-3 to TRBJ2-7; possibly TRBD1 for D (7 bases). The germline gives CDR1 LGHNA, CDR2 YSLEER. The CDR3 is made up of 14 amino acids. Between the trimmed V and J ends, which lost 3 bases and 6 bases, there was a span of 15 bases. CDR3 sequence reads: CASSQDRRGFEQYF. The CDR3 nucleotides are TGCGCCAGCAGCCAGGACAGGAGGGGCTTCGAGCAGTACTTC.

This rearrangement joins TRBV18 to TRBJ1-5; a possible D gene is TRBD1 (5 bases). Germline V CDR1 and CDR2: KGHSH, LQKENI. With 4 bases removed from V and 7 bases from J, the gap between germline ends came to 14 bases. The CDR3 covers 14 residues. CDR3 protein: CASSQTGEKQPQHF. In DNA form, the CDR3 reads TGTGCCAGCTCACAAACAGGTGAAAAGCAGCCCCAGCATTTT.

The chain joins TRBV4-2 to TRBJ2-1, with 7 nucleotides matching TRBD2. The V gene's germline CDR1 is LGHNA and CDR2 YNFKEQ. The length of the CDR3 is 15 residues. J gave up 4 bases and V 2 bases, and 5 bases lay outside the gene matches. CDR3 amino acids: CASSQKRGSYNEQFF. As DNA, the CDR3 is TGTGCCAGCAGCCAAAAGCGGGGCAGTTACAATGAGCAGTTCTTC.

The chain carries TRBV12-3 or TRBV12-4 and TRBJ1-2, with a tentative D call TRBD1 (5 bases). The CDR3 covers 13 residues. Deletions cut 2 bases from V and 8 bases from J, with 12 bases between. CDR3 nucleotide sequence: TGTGCCAGCAGTTTAAATATTAAGGGGGGCTACACCTTC. Translation gives CASSLNIKGGYTF.

The chain joins TRBV7-9 to TRBJ1-6, with 8 bases fitting TRBD1. With V trimmed by 5 bases and J by 8 bases, 5 bases remained unmatched. The germline CDR1 and CDR2 sequences are SEHNR and FQNEAQ (reference sequence). CDR3 size: 14 residues. CDR3 nucleotides: TGTGCCAGCAGCGAGGACAGGGTTCATTCACCCCTCCACTTT. It translates to CASSEDRVHSPLHF.

V is TRBV23-1 and J is TRBJ1-1, with D uncertain. TRBV23-1 belongs to the ORF category, with a function that is uncertain. This CDR3 has 11 amino acids. The V end lost 5 bases, the J end lost 8 bases, and 9 bases lay between the germline ends. CDR3 sequence: CASSASREAFF. CDR3 in DNA: TGCGCCAGCAGTGCAAGCCGAGAAGCTTTCTTT.

This rearrangement joins TRBV7-2 to TRBJ2-2, with a possible D match to TRBD2 (7 bases). V dropped 7 bases and J dropped 4 bases, with 16 bases sitting between them. CDR3 size: 15 residues. Germline V gene lookup returns CDR1 SGHTA and CDR2 FQGNSA. In DNA form, the CDR3 reads TGTGCCAGCACCTCTGGGGGGGCGCGCACCGGGGAGCTGTTTTTT. Translating it yields CASTSGGARTGELFF.

This sequence joins TRBV23-1 and TRBJ2-7; D is uncertain. TRBV23-1 is classed as an ORF, of uncertain function. The CDR3 runs to 13 residues. V shed 7 bases and J shed 5 bases, with 15 bases lying between them. This CDR3 is CASTHELRDEQYF. CDR3 in DNA: TGCGCCAGCACCCACGAACTGCGCGACGAGCAGTACTTC.

This clone appeared once. V is TRBV27 and J is TRBJ2-2, with TRBD2 matching over 10 bases. The junction had 6 bases not matched to a gene; V was cut back by 5 bases and J by 3 bases. The germline V gene has CDR1 MNHEY and CDR2 SMNVEV (reference sequence). CDR3 length: 16 amino acids. The CDR3 region has the DNA TGTGCCAGCAGTAGTCCTAGCGGGGGATACACCGGGGAGCTGTTTTTT. Protein: CASSSPSGGYTGELFF.

The chain is built from TRBV19 and TRBJ1-1, with D uncertain. The CDR3 runs 12 residues. Germline V gives CDR1 LNHDA, CDR2 SQIVND (reference sequence). V was shortened by 9 bases and J by 6 bases, with 14 bases between the two germline ends. Here the CDR3 DNA reads TGTGCCAGCCAGGATTTGTCGGCTGAAGCTTTCTTT. Translation gives CASQDLSAEAFF. The variable domain in full, with the rest retrieved from reference TRBV19 and TRBJ1-1, is DGGITQSPKYLFRKEGQNVTLSCEQNLNHDAMYWYRQDPGQGLRLIYYSQIVNDFQKGDIAEGYSVSREKKESFPLTVTSAQKNPTAFYLCASQDLSAEAFFGQGTRLTVV.

V usage is TRBV18 and J usage is TRBJ2-6; D is perhaps TRBD1 or TRBD2 (5 bases each). V was shortened by 6 bases and J by 3 bases, with 21 bases between the two germline ends. The CDR3 totals 18 residues. Looked up from germline, CDR1 is KGHSH and CDR2 is LQKENI. CDR3 residues: CASSSLGAQAFGANVLTF. As DNA, the CDR3 is TGTGCCAGCTCCTCTCTCGGGGCGCAAGCCTTTGGGGCCAACGTCCTGACTTTC.